Listed below are T cell receptor beta chains from one sample, sequenced in a study of shared clonotypes between healthy human individuals. Profiled with immunoSEQ multiplex PCR; TCRdb holds only in-frame clones, not every one. Here the sample spans 650,000 to 800,000 clones, roughly 72% being singletons. Sequenced: memory CD4+ T cells sorted from blood. Receptors originate from a woman between 25 and 40 years old in good health. CDR3s include the opening cysteine and the closing phenylalanine or tryptophan. The order of the fields is D gene, V gene, J gene, clone size, CDR3 protein, CDR3 DNA. The D gene is left open where the match is weak. Rows may omit the clone size; those that give it use once, few, many or a size class.

TRBD2	TRBV5-1	TRBJ2-3	many	CASSLAAAGGEDTQYF	TGCGCCAGCAGCTTGGCCGCGGCGGGAGGGGAAGATACGCAGTATTTT
-	TRBV4-1	TRBJ2-1	-	CASSQDSRADYNEQFF	TGCGCCAGCAGCCAAGACTCAAGAGCGGACTACAATGAGCAGTTCTTC
-	TRBV30	TRBJ2-5	-	CAWSDRPLTQYF	TGTGCCTGGAGCGACAGGCCCCTGACCCAGTACTTC
TRBD1	TRBV19	TRBJ1-4	few	CASSILDRGNEKLFF	TGTGCCAGTAGTATCCTGGACAGGGGGAATGAAAAACTGTTTTTT
TRBD1	TRBV29-1	TRBJ1-1	-	CSVDALDRVGKAFF	TGCAGCGTTGATGCTCTGGACAGGGTCGGAAAAGCTTTCTTT
-	TRBV9	TRBJ1-3	-	CASSVTSAGGNTIYF	TGTGCCAGCAGCGTGACTTCCGCGGGGGGAAACACCATATATTTT
TRBD1	TRBV19	TRBJ2-4	few	CASRRQGLAKNIQYF	TGTGCCAGTAGGAGACAGGGGCTCGCCAAAAACATTCAGTACTTC
TRBD1	TRBV6-6	TRBJ1-1	-	CASGSGTGGLHTEAFF	TGTGCCAGCGGATCCGGGACAGGGGGCCTTCACACTGAAGCTTTCTTT
TRBD1	TRBV4-1	TRBJ2-7	-	CASSQPGGYEQYF	TGCGCCAGCAGCCAACCAGGGGGTTACGAGCAGTACTTC
-	TRBV27	TRBJ2-5	-	CASSISRVGETQYF	TGTGCCAGCAGTATCTCCAGGGTTGGGGAGACCCAGTACTTC
-	TRBV28	TRBJ2-3	-	CASSLWPAGTDTQYF	TGTGCCAGCAGTTTATGGCCGGCTGGCACAGATACGCAGTATTTT
-	TRBV6-1	TRBJ1-5	-	CASSGTEDQPQHF	TGTGCCAGCAGTGGGACGGAAGATCAGCCCCAGCATTTT
-	TRBV28	TRBJ2-7	-	CASSGEGRYEQYF	TGTGCCAGCAGTGGAGAGGGCAGATACGAGCAGTACTTC
-	TRBV7-2	TRBJ2-3	-	CASTPTALVLTDTQYF	TGTGCCAGCACCCCCACGGCACTAGTTTTAACAGATACGCAGTATTTT
-	TRBV6-5	TRBJ1-3	-	CASRATSSGNTIYF	TGTGCCTCCCGGGCAACAAGCTCTGGAAACACCATATATTTT
-	TRBV18	TRBJ2-7	-	CASSPLDLGPYEQYF	TGTGCCAGCTCACCACTCGACTTGGGTCCCTACGAGCAGTACTTC
TRBD2	TRBV2	TRBJ2-1	-	CASIPGTSGSNEQFF	TGTGCCAGCATTCCCGGGACTAGCGGGAGCAACGAGCAGTTCTTC
-	TRBV5-1	TRBJ1-2	-	CASSSGDAGLLDGYTF	TGCGCCAGCAGCTCCGGGGACGCGGGACTCCTGGATGGCTACACCTTC
-	TRBV2	TRBJ2-2	once	CASRGGWDWISTGELFF	TGTGCCAGCAGGGGGGGATGGGATTGGATTAGCACCGGGGAGCTGTTTTTT
-	TRBV11-3	TRBJ2-1	-	CASSLDWGLYNEQFF	TGTGCCAGCAGCTTAGACTGGGGGCTGTACAATGAGCAGTTCTTC
-	TRBV2	TRBJ2-7	once	CASSALYSGDYEQYF	TGTGCCAGCAGTGCCCTATACTCCGGGGATTACGAGCAGTACTTC
TRBD1	TRBV4-1	TRBJ2-2	-	CASRFGQGNTGELFF	TGCGCCAGCAGGTTCGGACAGGGGAACACCGGGGAGCTGTTTTTT
TRBD2	TRBV5-1	TRBJ2-7	-	CASSSPGTSGRAGQYF	TGCGCCAGCAGCTCCCCGGGGACTAGCGGGAGGGCCGGGCAGTACTTC
-	TRBV4-2	TRBJ1-2	few	CASSQEGGRNYGYTF	TGTGCCAGCAGCCAAGAGGGGGGACGGAACTATGGCTACACCTTC
-	TRBV4-2	TRBJ1-1	few	CASSQDYRGVNEAFF	TGTGCCAGCAGCCAAGATTACCGAGGCGTCAATGAAGCTTTCTTT
-	TRBV6-1	TRBJ1-4	few	CASSESKGGAREKLFF	TGTGCCAGCAGTGAAAGTAAAGGGGGGGCGCGTGAAAAACTGTTTTTT
-	TRBV6-6	TRBJ2-7	-	CASSYSDSGGEQYF	TGTGCCAGCAGCTACTCGGACTCTGGGGGCGAGCAGTACTTC
-	TRBV21-1	TRBJ2-1	-	CASSKASDSKSSYNEQFF	TGTGCCAGCAGCAAAGCGTCGGACAGCAAGAGCTCCTACAATGAGCAGTTCTTC
TRBD1	TRBV28	TRBJ1-2	-	CASSFRSGTGKGGYTF	TGTGCCAGCAGTTTCCGTTCCGGGACAGGGAAGGGAGGCTACACCTTC
TRBD1	TRBV7-9	TRBJ2-7	-	CASSSQGQGAPEQYF	TGTGCCAGCAGCTCCCAGGGACAGGGGGCTCCCGAGCAGTACTTC
-	TRBV5-1	TRBJ2-4	few	CASSSKDIQYF	TGCGCCAGCAGCTCCAAAGACATTCAGTACTTC
TRBD1	TRBV6-5	TRBJ2-7	-	CASRWTGEPYEQYF	TGTGCCAGCAGGTGGACAGGGGAACCCTACGAGCAGTACTTC
TRBD1	TRBV7-9	TRBJ1-2	few	CASSFRAGGHGYTF	TGTGCCAGCAGCTTCCGAGCAGGGGGCCATGGCTACACCTTC
TRBD2	TRBV27	TRBJ2-1	-	CASTRRNGSGSYNEQFF	TGTGCCAGCACCCGACGTAATGGCAGCGGGAGTTACAATGAGCAGTTCTTC
-	TRBV6-1	TRBJ1-1	-	CASSARDVYTEAFF	TGTGCCAGCAGTGCTAGGGATGTGTACACTGAAGCTTTCTTT
-	TRBV5-1	TRBJ2-7	few	CASSLQGGGIYEQYF	TGCGCCAGCAGCTTACAGGGAGGAGGCATCTACGAGCAGTACTTC
-	TRBV4-1	TRBJ1-4	few	CASSASRSTNEKLFF	TGCGCCAGCAGCGCCTCTCGGTCAACTAATGAAAAACTGTTTTTT
-	TRBV7-9	TRBJ2-1	many	CASSLSGPYNEQFF	TGTGCCAGCAGCTTAAGCGGCCCTTACAATGAGCAGTTCTTC
-	TRBV29-1	TRBJ2-7	many	CSVEDWSGGREQYF	TGCAGCGTTGAAGATTGGTCCGGGGGACGCGAGCAGTACTTC
-	TRBV7-9	TRBJ1-2	-	CASSFSQGTHGYTF	TGTGCCAGCAGCTTTAGTCAGGGTACCCATGGCTACACCTTC
TRBD2	TRBV7-2	TRBJ2-3	-	CASSRRGRGADTQYF	TGTGCCAGCAGCCGACGCGGGAGGGGAGCAGATACGCAGTATTTT
-	TRBV28	TRBJ1-1	few	CASVRLRAFF	TGTGCCAGCGTCAGGTTACGAGCTTTCTTT
TRBD1	TRBV5-1	TRBJ2-7	-	CASSWGQGLHEQYF	TGCGCCAGCAGCTGGGGACAGGGGCTCCACGAGCAGTACTTC
-	TRBV28	TRBJ1-2	-	CASSYQDRSNYGYTF	TGTGCCAGCAGTTACCAAGACCGCTCTAACTATGGCTACACCTTC
-	TRBV19	TRBJ2-7	-	CASKVGDEQYF	TGTGCCAGTAAGGTAGGGGACGAGCAGTACTTC
TRBD2	TRBV28	TRBJ2-3	-	CASSLVSGRVTDTQYF	TGTGCCAGCAGTTTAGTTAGCGGGAGGGTCACAGATACGCAGTATTTT
TRBD1	TRBV11-1	TRBJ2-7	once	CASSLAATGSYEQYF	TGTGCCAGCAGCTTAGCAGCGACAGGGAGCTACGAGCAGTACTTC
-	TRBV7-9	TRBJ2-1	-	CASSLRGGGYNEQFF	TGTGCCAGCAGTCTTCGGGGAGGGGGATACAATGAGCAGTTCTTC
TRBD2	TRBV7-8	TRBJ2-7	-	CASSRIIAGGAYEQYF	TGTGCCAGCAGCCGAATCATAGCGGGAGGGGCCTACGAGCAGTACTTC
-	TRBV15	TRBJ1-1	-	CATSRFNTEAFF	TGTGCCACCAGCAGATTTAACACTGAAGCTTTCTTT